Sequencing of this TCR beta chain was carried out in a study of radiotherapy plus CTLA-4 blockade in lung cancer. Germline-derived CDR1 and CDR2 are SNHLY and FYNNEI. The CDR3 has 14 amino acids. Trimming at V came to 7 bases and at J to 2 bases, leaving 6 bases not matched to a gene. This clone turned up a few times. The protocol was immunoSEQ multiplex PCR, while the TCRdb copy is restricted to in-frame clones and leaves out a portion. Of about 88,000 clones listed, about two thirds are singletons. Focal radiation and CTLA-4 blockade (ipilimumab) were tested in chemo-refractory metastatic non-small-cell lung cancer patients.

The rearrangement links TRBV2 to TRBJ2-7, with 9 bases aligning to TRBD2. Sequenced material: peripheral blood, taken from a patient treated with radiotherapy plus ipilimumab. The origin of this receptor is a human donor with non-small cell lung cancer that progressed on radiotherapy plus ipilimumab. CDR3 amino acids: CASMGSGGPYEQYF. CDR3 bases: TGTGCCAGCATGGGTAGCGGGGGACCCTACGAGCAGTACTTC. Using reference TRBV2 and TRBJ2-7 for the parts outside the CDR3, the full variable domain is EPEVTQTPSHQVTQMGQEVILRCVPISNHLYFYWYRQILGQKVEFLVSFYNNEISEKSEIFDDQFSVERPDGSNFTLKIRSTKLEDSAMYFCASMGSGGPYEQYFGPGTRLTVT.